This TCR beta chain came from a study of T cell responses to AZD1222 COVID-19 vaccine. Findings and limits, study-wide: A mostly white British donor set with more females was recruited, and clonal diversity was possibly underestimated. The study identified only 6 or 7 AZD1222 recipients as seropositive at baseline. Repertoires in all cases were sampled only once the peak T cell response had passed. Nearly half of spike-specific TCRs reportedly target variant regions that are unmutated in the B.1.351 and B.1.1.7 variants.

The CDR3 consists of 15 residues. V gave up 6 bases and J gave up 9 bases; unmatched junction bases: 8. Germline loops: CDR1 LNHDA, CDR2 SQIVND (reference sequence). Assay: immunoSEQ multiplex PCR; the TCRdb copy retains only in-frame clones and omits some. Of over 130,000 clones listed, around 90% are singletons. In the case of this clone: Its antigen is not known.

Sequences were derived from peripheral blood, sampled 28 days after the second dose of the MenACWY control vaccine. This chain uses TRBV19 with TRBJ2-1; 13 bases are a match to TRBD2. This sequence was found in an adult who received the MenACWY meningococcal vaccine as a control. This chain's CDR3 is CASRLLAGGLGEQFF. CDR3 nucleotide sequence: TGTGCCAGTAGGTTACTAGCGGGAGGGCTGGGTGAGCAGTTCTTC.